Included here is one T cell receptor (beta chain) sequence, with context. Its specificity is unknown. Clones were read by immunoSEQ multiplex PCR, and TCRdb kept only the in-frame ones, dropping some. The sample lists about 20,000 clones; around three quarters were seen once. Before the COVID-19 pandemic, during about 2011-2019, CD4+ T cells were taken from unexposed donors. Isolation of CD4+ T cells took place after less than 11 days in culture. This entry belongs to a study of CD4 T cells in relation to SARS-CoV-2 and coronaviruses. Study background: Controls used an HIV-1 Nef peptide pool or no peptide. Regarding the study as a whole: Pre-pandemic and post-infection samples never came from the same donor.

The CDR3 is made up of 18 amino acids. Sequencing was performed on CD4+ T cells from PBMCs, cultured in vitro. The V call is TRBV21-1, the J call TRBJ2-7; the table's D call of TRBD2 was not tested on the DNA. TRBV21-1 is termed a pseudogene. The sequence was collected from a human donor in good health. The CDR3 region has the DNA TGTGCCAGCGCTAAGGGGCCTATAGGGACTTCGGGAGGGTTCGAGCAGTACTTC. Translated, it gives CASAKGPIGTSGGFEQYF.